This TCR beta chain was found in a study of T cell repertoires in cytomegalovirus infection. Study outcomes and limitations: Cumulative public TCR beta family frequency identified CMV carriers with the relevant HLA.

Regarding this clonotype: What it recognizes is unknown.

TCRdb reprocessed the reads with MiXCR, giving one entry per CDR3 protein. The repertoire includes about 770,000 distinct CDR3 sequences, about 28% of them detected once, and around 13% sits in the top ten. This CDR3 spans 13 amino acids. Per germline, CDR1 SEHNR and CDR2 FQNEAQ (reference sequence). Trimming removed 1 base from V and 5 bases from J, with 6 bases in between. Material: cultured CD8+ T cells from PBMCs, obtained from culture after CMV antigen stimulation. The receptor comes from a human donor in good health (CMV status not recorded). Some clones in this sample may be carry-over from other donors' samples. V is TRBV7-9 and J is TRBJ1-5, with D unclear. The CDR3 here is CASSLEADQPQHF. Written as DNA, the CDR3 is TGTGCCAGCAGCTTAGAGGCGGATCAGCCCCAGCATTTT. Full variable domain (rest looked up from reference TRBV7-9 and TRBJ1-5): DTGVSQNPRHKITKRGQNVTFRCDPISEHNRLYWYRQTLGQGPEFLTYFQNEAQLEKSRLLSDRFSAERPKGSFSTLEIQRTEQGDSAMYLCASSLEADQPQHFGDGTRLSIL.